The 12 T cell receptor beta chains in this list originate from one sample, sequenced in a study of blood T cell repertoires in COVID-19. Using immunoSEQ multiplex PCR, the repertoire was profiled, and TCRdb retains in-frame clones only, with some absent. The data contain 85,000 to 100,000 clones, about 85% of them singletons. Sequenced: peripheral blood. These receptors were collected from a man between 60 and 75 years old with acute or convalescent COVID-19.

V is TRBV5-1 and J is TRBJ1-6; 7 bases align to TRBD1. The J segment lost 5 bases and the V segment lost 2 bases, leaving 10 bases of the junction unmatched. This CDR3 comprises 17 residues. The germline V gene has CDR1 SGHRS and CDR2 YFSETQ. CDR3 nucleotide sequence: TGCGCCAGCAGCTTATCCCCGGGACAGCAAAATAATTCACCCCTCCACTTT. Its protein product is CASSLSPGQQNNSPLHF.

This CDR3 is CASSLAGNEQYF. The DNA for the CDR3 is TGTGCCAGCAGCTTGGCAGGGAACGAGCAGTACTTC. This chain joins TRBV5-4 and TRBJ2-7, with D possibly being TRBD1 (5 bases). Germline lookup yields CDR1 SGHNT and CDR2 YYREEE (reference sequence). CDR3 length: 12 amino acids. With 0 bases removed from V and 5 bases from J, the gap between germline ends came to 6 bases.

J is TRBJ2-2 and V is TRBV10-3; 10 bases agree with TRBD1. The CDR3 is 14 residues long. The V segment lost 10 bases and the J segment 0 bases; nucleotides outside the gene matches: 2. The germline V gene has CDR1 ENHRY and CDR2 SYGVKD. CDR3 nucleotides: TGTGCCACGACAGGGGGCGCGAACACCGGGGAGCTGTTTTTT. Its protein product is CATTGGANTGELFF.

In its sample, this clone was seen a few times. This sequence joins TRBV4-3 and TRBJ2-5; weak D call: TRBD1 (5 bases). The CDR3 totals 15 residues. Germline values: CDR1 LGHNA, CDR2 YSLEER. Trimming shortened V by 0 bases and J by 5 bases, and 13 bases separated the two germline ends. The CDR3 protein is CASSQDRDSLETQYF. The CDR3 region has the DNA TGCGCCAGCAGCCAAGATCGAGACAGCCTGGAGACCCAGTACTTC.

The V call is TRBV18, the J call TRBJ2-7; TRBD1 is a possible D gene (6 bases). The germline V and J ends were trimmed by 3 bases and 5 bases, with 17 bases remaining between them. The CDR3 spans 15 residues. Germline V gene lookup returns CDR1 KGHSH and CDR2 LQKENI. The CDR3 protein is CASSPRVGGPNEQYF. CDR3 sequence (DNA): TGTGCCAGCTCACCCAGGGTAGGGGGTCCCAACGAGCAGTACTTC.

The chain joins TRBV10-3 to TRBJ1-4; maybe TRBD1 (6 bases). Deletions cut 3 bases from V and 8 bases from J, with 16 bases between. CDR1 is ENHRY, CDR2 SYGVKD, per germline. This CDR3 spans 15 amino acids. DNA for the CDR3: TGTGCCATCAGTGAAACCCCAGGGGTAGAAGAAAAACTGTTTTTT. Translation: CAISETPGVEEKLFF.

The genes are TRBV9 and TRBJ1-5; a possible D gene is TRBD1 (5 bases). This CDR3 is 14 amino acids long. The germline gives CDR1 SGDLS, CDR2 YYNGEE. V was pared by 0 bases and J by 5 bases, with 9 bases between. CDR3 nucleotide sequence: TGTGCCAGCAGCGTAGATGGGGCGGATCAGCCCCAGCATTTT. Translating gives CASSVDGADQPQHF.

The chain joins TRBV2 to TRBJ1-2; possibly TRBD1 for D (6 bases). This CDR3 contains 13 residues. Trimming shortened V by 7 bases and J by 8 bases, and 17 bases separated the two germline ends. From germline, CDR1 is SNHLY and CDR2 FYNNEI. The CDR3 nucleotides are TGTGCCAGCAAGGGAGGGGGTCGGTCGGGCTACACCTTC. It yields the protein CASKGGGRSGYTF.

The chain combines TRBV11-2 with TRBJ2-5, with 9 bases matching TRBD1. V trimming: 5 bases; J trimming: 5 bases; junction bases outside the gene matches: 9. Germline CDR1 SGHAT, CDR2 FQNNGV. The CDR3 spans 15 residues. Written as DNA, the CDR3 is TGTGCCAGCAGCGTGGGGACAGGGCAGCTGGAGACCCAGTACTTC. It is translated as CASSVGTGQLETQYF.

The chain links TRBV30 to TRBJ1-1; the D gene is possibly TRBD1 (6 bases). The germline CDR1 and CDR2 sequences are GTSNPN and SVGIG (reference sequence). This CDR3 is 12 amino acids long. Trimming removed 5 bases from V and 1 base from J, with 8 bases in between. The CDR3, as DNA: TGTGCCTGGGACAGGCAGAACACTGAAGCTTTCTTT. This sequence encodes CAWDRQNTEAFF.

The chain recombines TRBV6-5 with TRBJ1-5; 8 bases are a match to TRBD1. The CDR3 loop spans 15 amino acids. Trimming cost V 5 bases and J 2 bases; bases outside gene matches: 5. Germline CDR1 reads MNHEY; CDR2 reads SVGAGI. The CDR3 nucleotides are TGTGCCAGCAGTCCGACAGGGGTCGGCAATCAGCCCCAGCATTTT. Residues: CASSPTGVGNQPQHF.

CDR3 loop: CASSLKGGIYNEQFF. CDR3 DNA: TGTGCCAGCAGCTTAAAAGGCGGGATCTACAATGAGCAGTTCTTC. The chain is built from TRBV7-8 and TRBJ2-1; D possibly corresponds to TRBD2 (6 bases). Germline lookup yields CDR1 SGHVS and CDR2 FQNEAQ. The CDR3 totals 15 residues. Trimming took 2 bases from V and 3 from J, leaving 11 bases between them.